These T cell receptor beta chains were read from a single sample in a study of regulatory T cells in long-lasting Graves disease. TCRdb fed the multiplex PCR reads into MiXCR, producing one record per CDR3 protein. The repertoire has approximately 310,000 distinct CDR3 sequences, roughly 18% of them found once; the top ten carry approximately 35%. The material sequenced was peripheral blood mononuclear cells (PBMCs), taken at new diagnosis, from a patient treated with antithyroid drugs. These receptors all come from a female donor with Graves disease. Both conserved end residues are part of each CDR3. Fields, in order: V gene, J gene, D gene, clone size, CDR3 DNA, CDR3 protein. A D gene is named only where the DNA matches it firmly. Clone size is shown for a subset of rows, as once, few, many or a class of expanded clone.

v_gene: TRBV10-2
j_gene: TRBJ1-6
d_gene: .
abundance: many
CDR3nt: TGCGCCACCAAAAAAGAACCAGCCGCGCCCCTCCACTTT
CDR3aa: CATKKEPAAPLHF

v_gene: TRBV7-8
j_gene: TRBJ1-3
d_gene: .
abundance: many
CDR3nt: TGTGCCAGCAGCTCCCCCACCTGGTCCGGAAACACCATATATTTT
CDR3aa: CASSSPTWSGNTIYF

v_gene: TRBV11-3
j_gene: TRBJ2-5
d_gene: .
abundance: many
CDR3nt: TGTGCCAGCAGCTCCCGGTGGGCCCCGGGGGCAGAGACCCAGTACTTC
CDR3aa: CASSSRWAPGAETQYF

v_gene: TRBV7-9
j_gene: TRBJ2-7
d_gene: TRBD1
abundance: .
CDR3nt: TGTGCCAGCAGCTTAGCGGGGGTTCGGGGCAACAGGGGAGAGCAGTACTTC
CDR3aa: CASSLAGVRGNRGEQYF

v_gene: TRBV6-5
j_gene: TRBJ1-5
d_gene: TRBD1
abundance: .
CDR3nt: TGTGCCAGCAGTTTCCAGGGGGTGCCCCAGCCCCAGCATTTT
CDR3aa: CASSFQGVPQPQHF

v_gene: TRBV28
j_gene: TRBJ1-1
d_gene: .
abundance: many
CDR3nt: TGTGCCAGCCCTCCTTGGGGTCGCGAGAACACTGAAGCTTTCTTT
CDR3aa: CASPPWGRENTEAFF

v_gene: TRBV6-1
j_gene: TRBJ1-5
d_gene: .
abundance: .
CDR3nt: TGTGCCAGCAGTGATCCCGGGTCGGGAAATCAGCCCCAGCATTTT
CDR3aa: CASSDPGSGNQPQHF

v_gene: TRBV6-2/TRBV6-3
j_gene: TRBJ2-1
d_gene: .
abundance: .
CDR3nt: TGTGCCAGCAGTGCGCCCCTACAGAATGAGCAGTTCTTC
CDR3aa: CASSAPLQNEQFF

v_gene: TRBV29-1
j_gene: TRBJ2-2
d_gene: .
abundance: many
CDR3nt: TGCAGCGTTGCAGGGACGGCGAACACCGGGGAGCTGTTTTTT
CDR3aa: CSVAGTANTGELFF

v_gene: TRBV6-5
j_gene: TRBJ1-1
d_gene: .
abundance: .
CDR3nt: TGTGCCAGCAGTTATAATCCCGCTTTCTTT
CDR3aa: CASSYNPAFF